The next 21 T cell receptor beta chains were all read from a single sample in a study of blood T cell repertoires in COVID-19. Libraries were prepared by immunoSEQ multiplex PCR; TCRdb keeps only in-frame clonotypes and omits some of them. The sample lists roughly 60,000 clones; more than 65% were seen once. The sample was peripheral blood. The receptors derive from a woman in her fifties or sixties with acute or convalescent COVID-19.

The chain links TRBV27 to TRBJ1-2; TRBD1 might be the D (6 bases). V lost 7 bases and J lost 2, with 14 bases in between. This CDR3 comprises 14 residues. Germline V lookup: CDR1 MNHEY, CDR2 SMNVEV (reference sequence). CDR3 sequence: CASTSLQGNYGYTF. The CDR3 DNA reads as TGTGCCAGCACCTCCCTGCAGGGGAACTATGGCTACACCTTC.

The chain uses TRBV7-2 and TRBJ2-3; TRBD2 matches 8 bases. This CDR3 contains 15 residues. The trim removed 5 bases at V and 4 bases at J, leaving 8 bases unmatched. Germline-derived CDR1 and CDR2 are SGHTA and FQGNSA. Here the CDR3 reads CASSTGLGSADTQYF. The CDR3 nucleotides read TGTGCCAGCAGCACGGGACTAGGAAGTGCAGATACGCAGTATTTT.

The rearrangement links TRBV27 to TRBJ2-5; D may be TRBD2 (5 bases). This CDR3 spans 14 amino acids. Trimming took off 6 bases at V and 2 bases at J, with 13 bases between the two ends. Looked up from germline, CDR1 is MNHEY and CDR2 is SMNVEV (reference sequence). As DNA, the CDR3 is TGTGCCAGCAGCCCCCCCGGGGAACAAGAGACCCAGTACTTC. Its protein is CASSPPGEQETQYF.

The chain couples TRBV5-1 to TRBJ1-4; 7 positions agree with TRBD1. With 4 bases clipped from V and 3 bases from J, the junction kept 9 bases outside the gene matches. The V gene's germline CDR1 is SGHRS and CDR2 YFSETQ. The CDR3 loop spans 16 amino acids. DNA of the CDR3: TGCGCCAGCAGCCCCGACAGGGATAAGGCTAATGAAAAACTGTTTTTT. Its translation is CASSPDRDKANEKLFF.

The V call is TRBV6-1, the J call TRBJ1-2, with a possible D match to TRBD1 (6 bases). The V end was cut by 2 bases, the J end by 2 bases, with 6 bases between. The V gene's germline CDR1 is MNHNS and CDR2 SASEGT. This CDR3 has 13 amino acids. DNA for the CDR3: TGTGCCAGCAGTGAAACAGGGAACTATGGCTACACCTTC. Its translation: CASSETGNYGYTF.

The J gene is TRBJ2-5, the V gene TRBV7-6; 10 nucleotides line up with TRBD1. J lost 3 bases, V lost 5 bases, and 3 bases had no gene match. The germline V gene encodes CDR1 SGHVS and CDR2 FNYEAQ. The CDR3 length is 14 residues. The chain's CDR3 is CASSPGTGEETQYF. CDR3 DNA: TGTGCCAGCAGCCCGGGGACAGGGGAAGAGACCCAGTACTTC. Based on the CDR3 plus reference TRBV7-6 and TRBJ2-5, the full variable domain is GAGVSQSPRYKVTKRGQDVALRCDPISGHVSLYWYRQALGQGPEFLTYFNYEAQQDKSGLPNDRFSAERPEGSISTLTIQRTEQRDSAMYRCASSPGTGEETQYFGPGTRLLVL.

There are a few counts of this clone. CDR3 sequence (DNA): TGTGCCAGCAGCTTCCCAGGGTCAACTAATGAAAAACTGTTTTTT. It encodes CASSFPGSTNEKLFF. This chain links TRBV7-9 with TRBJ1-4, with D perhaps TRBD1 (5 bases). V lost 3 bases, J lost 0 bases, and 8 bases lay in between. Germline V gives CDR1 SEHNR, CDR2 FQNEAQ (reference sequence). This CDR3 region has 15 residues.

The chain links TRBV6-1 to TRBJ1-2, with D unresolved. The CDR3 sequence is 13 residues long. Germline loops: CDR1 MNHNS, CDR2 SASEGT. Between the trimmed V and J ends, which lost 2 bases and 8 bases, there was a span of 12 bases. The CDR3 nucleotides are TGTGCCAGCAGTGAAACCACTCGAGGGGGCTACACCTTC. It specifies CASSETTRGGYTF.

The chain has TRBV6-6 and TRBJ2-7, with D tentatively TRBD2 (7 bases). Trimming removed 8 bases from V and 2 bases from J, with 13 bases in between. CDR1 is MNHNY, CDR2 SVGAGI, per germline (reference sequence). This CDR3 comprises 13 residues. The CDR3 here is CASQGRVAYEQYF. Here the CDR3 DNA reads TGTGCCAGCCAGGGGAGGGTGGCCTACGAGCAGTACTTC.

The chain carries TRBV2 and TRBJ1-6, with TRBD1 identical over 7 bases. The CDR3 is 12 residues long. The ends lost 8 bases at V and 6 bases at J; junction bases unmatched: 1. CDR1 and CDR2 from the germline V gene are SNHLY and FYNNEI. The CDR3 loop reads CASDRANSPLHF. In DNA form, the CDR3 reads TGTGCCAGCGACAGGGCTAATTCACCCCTCCACTTT.

The genes are TRBV29-1 and TRBJ1-3; D is unclear. Looked up from germline, CDR1 is SQVTM and CDR2 is ANQGSEA. V dropped 2 bases and J dropped 3 bases, with 2 bases sitting between them. This CDR3 contains 11 residues. The chain's CDR3 is CSVELGNTIYF. The CDR3 DNA is TGCAGCGTTGAACTTGGAAACACCATATATTTT. The entire variable domain, with the rest obtained from reference TRBV29-1 and TRBJ1-3, is as follows: SAVISQKPSRDICQRGTSLTIQCQVDSQVTMMFWYRQQPGQSLTLIATANQGSEATYESGFVIDKFPISRPNLTFSTLTVSNMSPEDSSIYLCSVELGNTIYFGEGSWLTVV.

The chain joins TRBV5-1 to TRBJ1-1, with D perhaps matching TRBD1 (5 bases). CDR3 length equals 14 residues. Germline V gene data show CDR1 as SGHRS and CDR2 as YFSETQ. V lost 4 bases, J lost 0 bases, and 10 bases lay in between. The CDR3 bases are TGCGCCAGCAGCCCGACAGACATGAACACTGAAGCTTTCTTT. It is translated as CASSPTDMNTEAFF.

This rearrangement joins TRBV27 to TRBJ1-6, with D tentatively TRBD1 (6 bases). CDR1 and CDR2 from the germline V gene are MNHEY and SMNVEV (reference sequence). With 0 bases removed from V and 7 bases from J, the gap between germline ends came to 13 bases. The CDR3 has 16 residues. CDR3 protein: CASSLSLGRGNSPLHF. CDR3 nucleotides: TGTGCCAGCAGTTTATCGCTAGGCAGGGGAAATTCACCCCTCCACTTT.

This sequence joins TRBV9 and TRBJ2-7; TRBD1 might be the D (7 bases). CDR1 is SGDLS and CDR2 is YYNGEE in the germline V gene. The CDR3 covers 15 residues. The germline V and J ends were trimmed by 5 bases and 2 bases, with 17 bases remaining between them. The CDR3 sequence: CASSLAGGGTYEQYF. CDR3 nucleotide sequence: TGTGCCAGCAGTCTTGCCGGAGGGGGCACCTACGAGCAGTACTTC. The full variable domain, in which reference TRBV9 and TRBJ2-7 provide the parts outside the CDR3, is DSGVTQTPKHLITATGQRVTLRCSPRSGDLSVYWYQQSLDQGLQFLIQYYNGEERAKGNILERFSAQQFPDLHSELNLSSLELGDSALYFCASSLAGGGTYEQYFGPGTRLTVT.

The rearrangement links TRBV14 to TRBJ2-1, with 10 bases aligning to TRBD1. In germline, CDR1 is SGHDN, CDR2 FVKESK. V gave up 0 bases and J gave up 7 bases; unmatched junction bases: 9. This CDR3 region has 17 residues. The chain's CDR3 is CASSQEWWTGGSNEQFF. The CDR3 DNA reads TGTGCCAGCAGCCAAGAATGGTGGACAGGGGGGTCGAATGAGCAGTTCTTC.

The gene calls are TRBV4-2 and TRBJ1-1; tentatively, D is TRBD1 (6 bases). Germline V gives CDR1 LGHNA, CDR2 YNFKEQ. This CDR3 is built from 14 residues. The V end was cut by 4 bases, the J end by 1 base, with 10 bases between. CDR3 sequence reads: CASSPSDRNTEAFF. DNA of the CDR3: TGTGCCAGCAGCCCCTCGGACAGGAACACTGAAGCTTTCTTT.

The J gene is TRBJ2-7, the V gene TRBV7-9; the match to TRBD1 covers 9 bases. The CDR3 consists of 13 residues. From germline, CDR1 is SEHNR and CDR2 FQNEAQ (reference sequence). With V trimmed by 5 bases and J by 6 bases, 5 bases remained unmatched. In nucleotides, the CDR3 is TGTGCCAGCAGCGGGGACAGGGCAGGCGAGCAGTACTTC. Residues: CASSGDRAGEQYF.

The chain couples TRBV6-5 to TRBJ2-2, with TRBD1 matching over 8 bases. With 6 bases clipped from V and 1 base from J, the junction kept 4 bases outside the gene matches. Germline lookup yields CDR1 MNHEY and CDR2 SVGAGI. This CDR3 contains 15 residues. The CDR3 protein is CASSHRGRNTGELFF. The CDR3 nucleotides are TGTGCCAGCAGCCACAGGGGGAGGAACACCGGGGAGCTGTTTTTT.

V usage is TRBV6-5 and J usage is TRBJ1-6; D might be TRBD1 (6 bases). V gave up 7 bases and J gave up 5 bases, with 15 bases separating them. The CDR3 spans 15 residues. In germline, CDR1 is MNHEY, CDR2 SVGAGI. The CDR3 sequence is CASNRLGQNNSPLHF. CDR3 bases: TGTGCCAGCAACAGACTCGGACAGAATAATTCACCCCTCCACTTT.

The chain carries TRBV29-1 and TRBJ1-2, with unresolved D. This CDR3 has 17 residues. V lost 0 bases and J 5 bases, leaving 22 bases between the germline ends. The germline gives CDR1 SQVTM, CDR2 ANQGSEA. This CDR3 reads CSVEDPRAAFTSYGYTF. CDR3 DNA: TGCAGCGTTGAAGATCCGCGGGCAGCCTTTACTTCTTATGGCTACACCTTC.

The chain is built from TRBV11-2 and TRBJ1-6; TRBD1 might be the D (5 bases). In germline, CDR1 is SGHAT, CDR2 FQNNGV. V gave up 1 base and J gave up 9 bases, with 13 bases separating them. The CDR3 is 15 residues long. In nucleotides, the CDR3 is TGTGCCAGCAGCTTAGGGGCGACGGGGGGTTCACCCCTCCACTTT. Its protein product is CASSLGATGGSPLHF.